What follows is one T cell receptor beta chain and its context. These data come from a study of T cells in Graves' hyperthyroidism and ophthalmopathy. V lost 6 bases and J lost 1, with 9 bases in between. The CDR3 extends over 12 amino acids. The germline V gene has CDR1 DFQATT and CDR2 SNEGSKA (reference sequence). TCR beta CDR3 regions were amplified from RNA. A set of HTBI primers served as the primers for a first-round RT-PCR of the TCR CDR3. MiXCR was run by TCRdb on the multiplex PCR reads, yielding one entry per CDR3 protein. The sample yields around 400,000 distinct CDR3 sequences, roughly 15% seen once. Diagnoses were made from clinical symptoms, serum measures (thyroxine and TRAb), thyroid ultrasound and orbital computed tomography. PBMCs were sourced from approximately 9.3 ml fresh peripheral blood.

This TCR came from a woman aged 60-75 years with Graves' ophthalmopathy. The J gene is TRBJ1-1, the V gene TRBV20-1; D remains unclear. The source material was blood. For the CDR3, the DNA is TGCAGTGCGGATACACCGAACACTGAAGCTTTCTTT. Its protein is CSADTPNTEAFF.